This TCR beta chain appears in the sequencing data of a study of radiotherapy plus CTLA-4 blockade in lung cancer. Study at large: An objective response was seen in under 20% of patients, and disease control in 25% to 40%. Broader study findings: An expansion of tumor-derived TCR clones occurred in blood after radiotherapy plus ipilimumab. The best predictor of response was reported to be early blood T cell clone dynamics, with interferon-beta.

The data were produced by immunoSEQ multiplex PCR, yet TCRdb's version contains in-frame clones alone and is incomplete. Of 39,000 or so clones in the sample, 70% to 85% are singletons; the top ten hold 8.9%. Trimming pared 4 bases from V and 0 bases from J, leaving 15 bases between. This CDR3 is 15 amino acids long. Germline V gene lookup returns CDR1 SQVTM and CDR2 ANQGSEA. Details on this clone: Its antigen is unidentified.

The receptor comes from a human donor with non-small cell lung cancer who had stable disease on radiotherapy plus ipilimumab. The input for sequencing was peripheral blood, taken from a patient treated with radiotherapy plus ipilimumab. V usage is TRBV29-1 and J usage is TRBJ1-1, with D perhaps TRBD1 (5 bases). The CDR3 DNA is TGCAGCGTTGTCCCGGGACTTCTTATGAACACTGAAGCTTTCTTT. Translating it yields CSVVPGLLMNTEAFF.